These 10 T cell receptor beta chains share one sample of origin, sequenced in a study of shared clonotypes between healthy human individuals. The repertoire was sequenced with immunoSEQ multiplex PCR; TCRdb's copy has only in-frame clones and lacks some. The data show about 710,000 clones, 55% to 80% seen once. Specimen: memory CD4+ T cells sorted from blood. As to subset: CD45RA-negative fraction. Source of these receptors: a woman in her 30s in good health.

The chain joins TRBV21-1 to TRBJ2-7; the DNA was not compared with TRBD2, the D call given in the table. TRBV21-1 is recorded as a pseudogene. There are 14 residues in the CDR3. The CDR3 nucleotides are TGTGCCAGCAGCAAAGAGGAGAGGAACTACGAGCAGTACTTC. It translates to CASSKEERNYEQYF.

The chain joins TRBV6-5 to TRBJ2-1; D may correspond to TRBD1 or TRBD2 (5 bases each). Germline CDR1 is MNHEY and CDR2 is SVGAGI. Trimming shortened V by 2 bases and J by 8 bases, and 16 bases separated the two germline ends. This CDR3 has 15 amino acids. Written as DNA, the CDR3 is TGTGCCAGCAGTTACGGGGGTTGGATAATGGATGAGCAGTTCTTC. This translates into CASSYGGWIMDEQFF.

The chain employs TRBV27 and TRBJ2-3; 7 bases map to TRBD2. This CDR3 is 14 amino acids long. Per germline, CDR1 MNHEY and CDR2 SMNVEV (reference sequence). The trim removed 5 bases at V and 1 base at J, leaving 3 bases unmatched. The CDR3 DNA reads TGTGCCAGCAGTCAACGGGGGGGCACAGATACGCAGTATTTT. This sequence encodes CASSQRGGTDTQYF.

This clone turned up a few times. This rearrangement joins TRBV27 to TRBJ1-2, with D possibly being TRBD1 (6 bases). CDR3 size: 15 residues. CDR1 and CDR2 (germline): MNHEY, SMNVEV (reference sequence). V lost 3 bases to trimming and J lost 4 bases, with 15 bases between them. CDR3 coding DNA: TGTGCCAGCAGTTTTGATGGCAGGGGCCTCTATGGCTACACCTTC. The encoded protein is CASSFDGRGLYGYTF.

This chain links TRBV7-2 with TRBJ1-1; 7 bases line up with TRBD1. Looked up from germline, CDR1 is SGHTA and CDR2 is FQGNSA. The CDR3 covers 13 residues. V shed 3 bases and J 7 bases; nucleotides not matched to a gene: 5. This chain's CDR3 is CASSFRQGYEAFF. CDR3 bases: TGTGCCAGCAGCTTCAGACAGGGATATGAAGCTTTCTTT.

This chain links TRBV28 with TRBJ2-2; no clear D gene. CDR3 size: 14 residues. Trimming shortened V by 5 bases and J by 0 bases, and 7 bases separated the two germline ends. Germline loops: CDR1 MDHEN, CDR2 SYDVKM. CDR3 sequence reads: CASSAGANTGELFF. As DNA, the CDR3 is TGTGCCAGCAGTGCAGGTGCGAACACCGGGGAGCTGTTTTTT. Using reference TRBV28 and TRBJ2-2 for the parts outside the CDR3, the full variable domain is DVKVTQSSRYLVKRTGEKVFLECVQDMDHENMFWYRQDPGLGLRLIYFSYDVKMKEKGDIPEGYSVSREKKERFSLILESASTNQTSMYLCASSAGANTGELFFGEGSRLTVL.

The V gene is TRBV29-1, the J gene TRBJ2-1; tentatively, D is TRBD2 (6 bases). V was cut by 6 bases and J by 2 bases, with 17 bases left in between. The CDR3 contains 15 residues. The germline gives CDR1 SQVTM, CDR2 ANQGSEA. CDR3 nucleotide sequence: TGCAGCGTCGCCGACGGGAGAGTGGCCTACAATGAGCAGTTCTTC. It specifies CSVADGRVAYNEQFF.

The chain has TRBV7-2 and TRBJ2-1, with 8 nucleotides matching TRBD1. CDR3 length: 15 residues. Germline trimming cut 4 bases from V and 2 bases from J; bases unmatched to any gene: 4. The germline CDR1 and CDR2 sequences are SGHTA and FQGNSA. The CDR3 DNA is TGTGCCAGCAGCTCCGACAGGGGTCCCTACAATGAGCAGTTCTTC. This encodes CASSSDRGPYNEQFF.

This clone was seen many times. The V call is TRBV9, the J call TRBJ2-2; 7 nucleotides agree with TRBD2. Trimming took 3 bases from V and 2 from J; bases not matched to a gene: 1. There are 14 residues in the CDR3. Germline values: CDR1 SGDLS, CDR2 YYNGEE. As DNA, the CDR3 is TGTGCCAGCAGCGAGCGGGGAAACACCGGGGAGCTGTTTTTT. It translates to CASSERGNTGELFF.

The chain has TRBV11-2 and TRBJ2-7, with D perhaps TRBD2 (6 bases). The germline V gene has CDR1 SGHAT and CDR2 FQNNGV. Trimming took off 3 bases at V and 3 bases at J, with 6 bases between the two ends. The CDR3 consists of 12 residues. CDR3: CASSFSGYEQYF. The CDR3 bases are TGTGCCAGCAGCTTTAGCGGCTACGAGCAGTACTTC.